This T cell receptor (beta chain) appears in the sequencing data of a study of blood T cells in healthy people across ages. Sample-barcoded 5' priming and a J-beta primer mix drove a second PCR of about 6 to 11 cycles. Each CDR3 protein is one row after TCRdb ran MiXCR on the 5' RACE reads. The sample holds about 800,000 distinct CDR3 sequences, around a quarter seen once. As concerns this clonotype: Its antigen is not known.

Broader study findings: Donors of long life had a larger count of naive CD4+ cells and greater diversity than aged donors.

The sample also formed part of further work on T cells of mothers and their children.

The TCR was taken from a boy younger than 18 in good health. Sequenced: blood.

Here the CDR3 reads CASSLETGTLYKETQYF. The DNA of the CDR3 is TGTGCCAGCAGCTTAGAAACCGGGACATTGTACAAAGAGACCCAGTACTTC. J is TRBJ2-5 and V is TRBV7-6; D may be TRBD1 (6 bases). Germline V gene sequence: CDR1 SGHVS, CDR2 FNYEAQ. This CDR3 spans 17 amino acids. Between the trimmed V and J ends, which lost 1 base and 3 bases, there was a span of 18 bases.